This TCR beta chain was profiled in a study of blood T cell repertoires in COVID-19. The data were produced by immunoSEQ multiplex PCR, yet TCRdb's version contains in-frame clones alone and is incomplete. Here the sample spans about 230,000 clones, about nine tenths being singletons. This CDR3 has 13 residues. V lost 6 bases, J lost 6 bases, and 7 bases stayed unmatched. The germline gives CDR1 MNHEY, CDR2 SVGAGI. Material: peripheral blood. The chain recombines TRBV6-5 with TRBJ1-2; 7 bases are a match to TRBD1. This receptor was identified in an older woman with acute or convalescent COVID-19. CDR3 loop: CASRPGQQNGYTF. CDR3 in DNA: TGTGCCAGCAGACCGGGACAGCAAAATGGCTACACCTTC.